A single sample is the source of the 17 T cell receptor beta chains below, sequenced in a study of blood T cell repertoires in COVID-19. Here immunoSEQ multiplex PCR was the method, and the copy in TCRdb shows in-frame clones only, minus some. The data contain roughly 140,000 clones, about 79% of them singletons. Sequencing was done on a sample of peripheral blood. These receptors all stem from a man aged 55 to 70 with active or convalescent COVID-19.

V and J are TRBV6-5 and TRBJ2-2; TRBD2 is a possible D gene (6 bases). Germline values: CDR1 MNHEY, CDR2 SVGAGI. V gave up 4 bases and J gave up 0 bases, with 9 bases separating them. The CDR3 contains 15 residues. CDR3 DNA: TGTGCCAGCAGTTGGGGGACTGCGAACACCGGGGAGCTGTTTTTT. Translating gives CASSWGTANTGELFF.

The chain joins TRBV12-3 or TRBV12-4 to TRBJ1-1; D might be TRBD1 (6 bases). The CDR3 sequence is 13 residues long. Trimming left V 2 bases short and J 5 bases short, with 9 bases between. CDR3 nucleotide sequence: TGTGCCAGCAGTTTATTACAGGGAACTGAAGCTTTCTTT. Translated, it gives CASSLLQGTEAFF.

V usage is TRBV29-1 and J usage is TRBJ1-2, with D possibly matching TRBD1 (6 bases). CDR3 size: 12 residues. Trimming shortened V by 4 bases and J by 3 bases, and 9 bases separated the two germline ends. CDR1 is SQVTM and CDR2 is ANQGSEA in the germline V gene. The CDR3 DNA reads TGCAGCGTTGTAACAGGGTACTATGGCTACACCTTC. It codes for CSVVTGYYGYTF. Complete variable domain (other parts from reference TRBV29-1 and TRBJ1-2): SAVISQKPSRDICQRGTSLTIQCQVDSQVTMMFWYRQQPGQSLTLIATANQGSEATYESGFVIDKFPISRPNLTFSTLTVSNMSPEDSSIYLCSVVTGYYGYTFGSGTRLTVV.

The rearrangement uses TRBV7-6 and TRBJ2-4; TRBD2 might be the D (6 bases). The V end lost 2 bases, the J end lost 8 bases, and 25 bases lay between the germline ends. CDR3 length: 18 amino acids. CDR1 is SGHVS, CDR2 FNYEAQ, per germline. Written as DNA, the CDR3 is TGTGCCAGCAGCTTAACCTCAGGACTGGCCCGCCCGGGGGACATTCAGTACTTC. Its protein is CASSLTSGLARPGDIQYF.

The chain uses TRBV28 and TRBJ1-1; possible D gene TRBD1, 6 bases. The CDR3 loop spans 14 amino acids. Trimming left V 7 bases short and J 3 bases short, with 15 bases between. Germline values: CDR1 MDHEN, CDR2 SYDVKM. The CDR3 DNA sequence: TGTGCCAGCATTCGAGGGGGATGGGACACTGAAGCTTTCTTT. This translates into CASIRGGWDTEAFF.

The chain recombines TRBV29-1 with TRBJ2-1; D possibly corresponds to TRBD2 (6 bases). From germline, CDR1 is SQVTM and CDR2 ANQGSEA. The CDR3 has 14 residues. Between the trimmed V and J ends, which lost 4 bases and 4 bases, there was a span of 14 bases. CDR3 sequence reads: CSVVDRGMYNEQFF. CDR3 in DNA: TGCAGCGTTGTAGATCGGGGGATGTACAATGAGCAGTTCTTC.

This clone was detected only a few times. Here the CDR3 DNA reads TGTGCCAGCAGTTGGGTAGGAGGGAATCAGCCCCAGCATTTT. It codes for CASSWVGGNQPQHF. The chain uses TRBV2 and TRBJ1-5; D gene uncertain. Trimming cost V 5 bases and J 4 bases, with 12 bases left between them. The CDR3 extends over 14 amino acids. Germline V lookup: CDR1 SNHLY, CDR2 FYNNEI.

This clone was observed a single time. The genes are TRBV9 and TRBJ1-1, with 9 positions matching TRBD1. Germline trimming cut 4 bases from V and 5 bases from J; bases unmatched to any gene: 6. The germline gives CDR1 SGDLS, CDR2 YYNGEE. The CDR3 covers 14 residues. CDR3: CASSQQGQGTEAFF. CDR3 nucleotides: TGTGCCAGCAGCCAACAGGGACAGGGAACTGAAGCTTTCTTT.

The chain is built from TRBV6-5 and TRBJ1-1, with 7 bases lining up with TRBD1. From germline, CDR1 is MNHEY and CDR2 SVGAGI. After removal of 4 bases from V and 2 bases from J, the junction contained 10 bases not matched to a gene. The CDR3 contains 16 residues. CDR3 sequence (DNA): TGTGCCAGCAGTTCCCTCCGCTTAGGGGGCAACACTGAAGCTTTCTTT. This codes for CASSSLRLGGNTEAFF.

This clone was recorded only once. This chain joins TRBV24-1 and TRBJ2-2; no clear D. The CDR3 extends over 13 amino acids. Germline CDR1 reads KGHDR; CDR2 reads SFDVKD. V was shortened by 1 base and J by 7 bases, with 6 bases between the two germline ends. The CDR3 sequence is CATSDFPVGELFF. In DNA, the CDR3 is TGTGCCACCAGTGATTTTCCGGTCGGGGAGCTGTTTTTT.

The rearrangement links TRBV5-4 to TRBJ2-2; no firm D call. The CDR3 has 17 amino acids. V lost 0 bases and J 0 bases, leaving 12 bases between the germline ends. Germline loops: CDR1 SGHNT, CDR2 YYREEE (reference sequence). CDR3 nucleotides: TGTGCCAGCAGCTTGGGGTGGAGTACCACGAACACCGGGGAGCTGTTTTTT. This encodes CASSLGWSTTNTGELFF.

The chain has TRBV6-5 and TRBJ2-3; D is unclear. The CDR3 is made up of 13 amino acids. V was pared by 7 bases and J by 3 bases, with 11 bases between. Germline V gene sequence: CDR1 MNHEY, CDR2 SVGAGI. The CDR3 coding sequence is TGTGCCAGCAAGGTCCCAGGAACAGATACGCAGTATTTT. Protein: CASKVPGTDTQYF.

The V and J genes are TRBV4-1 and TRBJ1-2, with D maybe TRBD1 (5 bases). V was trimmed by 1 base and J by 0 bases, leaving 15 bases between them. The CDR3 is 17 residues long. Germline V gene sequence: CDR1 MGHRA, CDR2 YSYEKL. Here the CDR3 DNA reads TGCGCCAGCAGCCAAGGTTTCCCGGGGGTCACTAACTATGGCTACACCTTC. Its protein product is CASSQGFPGVTNYGYTF.

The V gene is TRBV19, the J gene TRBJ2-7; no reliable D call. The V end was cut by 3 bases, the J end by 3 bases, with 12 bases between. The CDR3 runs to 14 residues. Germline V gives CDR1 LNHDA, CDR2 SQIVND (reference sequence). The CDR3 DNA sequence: TGTGCCAGTAGTATGAGTCATCCTGGCTACGAGCAGTACTTC. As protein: CASSMSHPGYEQYF.

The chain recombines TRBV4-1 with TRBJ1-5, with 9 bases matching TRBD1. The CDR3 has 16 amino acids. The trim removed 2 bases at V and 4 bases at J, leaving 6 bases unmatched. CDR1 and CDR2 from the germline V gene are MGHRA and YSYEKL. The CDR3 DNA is TGCGCCAGCAGCCAAAGGGGGACAGGGAAAAATCAGCCCCAGCATTTT. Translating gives CASSQRGTGKNQPQHF.

CDR3 sequence reads: CASSSEPYSGNTIYF. The CDR3 DNA reads TGTGCCAGCAGCTCTGAGCCTTACTCTGGAAACACCATATATTTT. V gene TRBV11-3 combines with J gene TRBJ1-3; D remains unclear. Germline values: CDR1 SGHNT, CDR2 YENEEA. The ends were cut back, 4 bases at V and 0 bases at J, with 10 bases in the middle. This CDR3 spans 15 amino acids.

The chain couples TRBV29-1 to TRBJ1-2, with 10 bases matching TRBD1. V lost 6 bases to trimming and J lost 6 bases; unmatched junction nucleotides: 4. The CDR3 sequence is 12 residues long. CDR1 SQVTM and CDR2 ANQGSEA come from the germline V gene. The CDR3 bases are TGCAGCGTGAGGACAGGGGGTGATGGCTACACCTTC. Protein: CSVRTGGDGYTF.